This paragraph covers one TCR beta chain sequence. In the original analysis: Scientists estimated how many nucleated cells there were by amplifying reference gene primers. Data came from immunoSEQ multiplex PCR; TCRdb stores just in-frame clones and leaves some out. The V and J calls and clone size were taken over from that table, and D and trimming were inferred from the DNA. This sample has some 270,000 clones, with approximately 85% found just once. The data originate from a study of blood T cell repertoires in COVID-19. Study in general: COVID-19 samples, acute and convalescent, were from the United States, Italy and Spain.

Everyone who took part was 18 to 89 years old, and they came from roughly 25 US areas. The recovered donors of Cohort 3 showed two negative PCRs, clearance, or symptom resolution. The CDR3 is 15 amino acids. Trimming removed 4 bases from V and 4 bases from J, with 17 bases in between. Germline V gives CDR1 SGDLS, CDR2 YYNGEE. Sample: PBMCs or T cells enriched from blood (not recorded which). The source of this sequence is a woman in her thirties who had recovered from COVID-19. The rearrangement joins TRBV9 to TRBJ1-2; a possible D gene is TRBD1 (6 bases). The CDR3 spells CASSPQTGFGYGYTF. The CDR3 region has the DNA TGTGCCAGCAGCCCCCAAACAGGGTTCGGCTATGGCTACACCTTC.